This TCR beta chain was sequenced in a study of human thymus T cells. General study findings and limits: What appeared biased in thymic and blood repertoires was the usage of V and J genes. Related research has reported that thymic repertoires overlap highly among unrelated individuals.

Resections were taken during corrective heart surgery, and the thymus tissue came from these. Congenital heart defects were the reason for the corrective surgery that the donors, healthy Finnish infants, were having. Repertoires were generated with immunoSEQ multiplex PCR, while TCRdb's copy carries only in-frame clones and drops some. The data contain 55,000 to 85,000 clones, 95% of them singletons. As concerns this clone: What it binds is not known.

The sequenced material came from thymus tissue. The clonotype comes from a girl under three years old with a congenital heart defect but otherwise immunologically healthy.

The CDR3 region is CASISTSGSPNEQFF. The CDR3 coding sequence is TGTGCCAGTATCTCGACTAGCGGGAGCCCCAATGAGCAGTTCTTC. The J gene is TRBJ2-1, the V gene TRBV19, with 12 bases identical to TRBD2. The CDR3 loop spans 15 amino acids. V lost 7 bases to trimming and J lost 6 bases; unmatched junction nucleotides: 7. Germline-derived CDR1 and CDR2 are LNHDA and SQIVND (reference sequence).